This T cell receptor (beta chain) stems from a study of CXCR3-negative and CXCR3-positive naive CD8 T cells. Regarding the study as a whole: High diversity, comparable across both naive subsets, contrasted with much lower diversity in memory CD8+ cells.

A remark on this clonotype: The antigen is unknown.

CDR3 length equals 17 residues. Germline-derived CDR1 and CDR2 are MNHEY and SVGEGT. The libraries of TRB cDNA were prepared using 5' RACE with UMI labels. Reanalyzing the 5' RACE reads, TCRdb keeps one entry per CDR3 protein, without DNA. The repertoire table contains roughly 48,000 distinct CDR3 sequences. This receptor was obtained from a human donor in good health. Some clones in this sample may be carry-over from other donors' samples. V is TRBV6-2 or TRBV6-3 and J is TRBJ1-3. Specimen: memory CD8+ T cells from blood. CDR3 in amino acids: CASSYSTAHLSGNTIYF.